The 19 T cell receptor beta chains reported below all come from one sample, sequenced in a study of regulatory T cells in long-lasting Graves disease. Described time point: newly diagnosed GD, antithyroid drugs for less than 3 months. After RNA was extracted from PBMCs, the TCR library was made from it. The authors built TCR beta libraries using iRepertoire HTBI primers and Arm-PCR of CDR3 regions. TCRdb re-called the multiplex PCR reads with MiXCR, one entry per CDR3 protein. The sample lists around 500,000 distinct CDR3 sequences, around 16% occurring once. This same sample was also part of a study on T cells in Graves' hyperthyroidism and ophthalmopathy.

Sequences were derived from peripheral blood mononuclear cells (PBMCs), sampled at new diagnosis, from a patient treated with antithyroid drugs. Source of these receptors: a woman aged 35-65 years with Graves disease.

The V gene is TRBV27, the J gene TRBJ1-2; 8 bases map to TRBD1. V shed 0 bases and J 7 bases; nucleotides not matched to a gene: 7. Germline values: CDR1 MNHEY, CDR2 SMNVEV (reference sequence). This CDR3 comprises 15 residues. This chain's CDR3 is CASSLSQGAWGGYTF. CDR3 coding DNA: TGTGCCAGCAGTTTATCTCAGGGGGCCTGGGGTGGCTACACCTTC.

The sample holds a few counts of this clonotype. The V call is TRBV20-1, the J call TRBJ2-1, with 7 bases fitting TRBD2. Looked up from germline, CDR1 is DFQATT and CDR2 is SNEGSKA (reference sequence). Trimming cost V 6 bases and J 5 bases; bases outside gene matches: 10. The CDR3 has 14 residues. CDR3 DNA sequence: TGCAGTGCGCTGAAGACTAGCCCAAACAATGAGCAGTTCTTC. This gives the protein CSALKTSPNNEQFF.

This clonotype appeared a few times. V gene TRBV6-1 combines with J gene TRBJ2-6; no clear D gene. The CDR3 consists of 13 residues. Germline values: CDR1 MNHNS, CDR2 SASEGT. V was cut by 7 bases and J by 1 base, with 5 bases left in between. CDR3: CASKISGANVLTF. The CDR3 DNA reads as TGTGCCAGCAAGATTTCTGGGGCCAACGTCCTGACTTTC.

This clonotype was detected ten times or more. The chain uses TRBV10-1 and TRBJ1-2; D not resolved. With 10 bases removed from V and 0 bases from J, the gap between germline ends came to 3 bases. The germline V gene encodes CDR1 WNHNN and CDR2 SYGVQD (reference sequence). The CDR3 is made up of 10 amino acids. The CDR3 protein is CAKTNYGYTF. The CDR3 nucleotides are TGCGCCAAAACTAACTATGGCTACACCTTC.

This clonotype was counted only a few times. This chain links TRBV9 with TRBJ2-3, with D perhaps TRBD1 (5 bases). This CDR3 has 13 amino acids. In germline, CDR1 is SGDLS, CDR2 YYNGEE. V was clipped by 2 bases and J by 2 bases, with 6 bases between them. This chain's CDR3 is CASSVGPTDTQYF. Here the CDR3 DNA reads TGTGCCAGCAGCGTGGGGCCCACAGATACGCAGTATTTT.

This clonotype appeared a few times. J is TRBJ1-3 and V is TRBV12-3 or TRBV12-4; D is ambiguous. This CDR3 has 15 amino acids. V shed 3 bases and J shed 0 bases, with 9 bases lying between them. The DNA of the CDR3 is TGTGCCAGCAGTTTCAGGCAGCCCTCTGGAAACACCATATATTTT. Translation gives CASSFRQPSGNTIYF.

This clonotype was found many times. The genes are TRBV28 and TRBJ2-1; 7 nucleotides match TRBD1. V was pared by 5 bases and J by 0 bases, with 4 bases of the junction left unmatched. The CDR3 is made up of 15 amino acids. CDR1 and CDR2 (germline): MDHEN, SYDVKM. The CDR3 bases are TGTGCCAGCAGTACGACAGGGAGCTCCTACAATGAGCAGTTCTTC. Amino acid sequence: CASSTTGSSYNEQFF.

This clonotype showed up many times. V gene TRBV3-1 combines with J gene TRBJ2-3, with 8 positions matching TRBD2. The CDR3 length is 17 residues. Trimming cost V 0 bases and J 3 bases; bases outside gene matches: 8. The germline CDR1 and CDR2 sequences are LGHDT and YNNKEL (reference sequence). In nucleotides, the CDR3 is TGTGCCAGCAGCCAAGAAGTCGTCGAGCGGGGGACAGATACGCAGTATTTT. Translated, it gives CASSQEVVERGTDTQYF.

This clonotype was counted between two and nine times. This chain connects TRBV6-1 to TRBJ1-1, with D uncertain. CDR1 is MNHNS, CDR2 SASEGT, per germline. Trimming removed 7 bases from V and 6 bases from J, with 15 bases in between. This CDR3 comprises 13 residues. In DNA form, the CDR3 reads TGTGCCAGCATCGGACCACCCTGGGCTGAAGCTTTCTTT. It encodes CASIGPPWAEAFF.

In its sample, this clonotype was seen many times. Written as DNA, the CDR3 is TGTGCCAGCAGTAGGGCGCGGGCCAGCTACACTGAAGCTTTCTTT. Protein product: CASSRARASYTEAFF. The rearrangement links TRBV6-1 to TRBJ1-1; no clear D gene. Germline V gene lookup returns CDR1 MNHNS and CDR2 SASEGT. The CDR3 contains 15 residues. V was trimmed by 5 bases and J by 3 bases, leaving 16 bases between them.

This clonotype was seen repeatedly, ten times or more. The gene calls are TRBV6-2 or TRBV6-3 and TRBJ2-2; maybe TRBD1 (6 bases). Germline V lookup: CDR1 MNHEY, CDR2 SVGEGT. This CDR3 comprises 16 residues. V lost 5 bases and J 1 base, leaving 14 bases between the germline ends. The CDR3 is CASSPRQALNTGELFF. The CDR3 coding sequence is TGTGCCAGCAGTCCCCGACAGGCCCTGAACACCGGGGAGCTGTTTTTT.

J is TRBJ1-3 and V is TRBV19, with D possibly matching TRBD1 (5 bases). The germline gives CDR1 LNHDA, CDR2 SQIVND (reference sequence). The CDR3 is 15 residues long. V was clipped by 3 bases and J by 0 bases, with 9 bases between them. The CDR3, as DNA: TGTGCCAGTAGTATGGGGGACCACTCTGGAAACACCATATATTTT. Translated, it gives CASSMGDHSGNTIYF.

This clonotype was found many times. V usage is TRBV28 and J usage is TRBJ1-1; D uncertain. Trimming took 5 bases from V and 6 from J, leaving 19 bases between them. Per the germline V gene, CDR1 is MDHEN and CDR2 is SYDVKM. This CDR3 contains 15 residues. The CDR3 reads CASSPGSTFPPEAFF. For the CDR3, the DNA is TGTGCCAGCAGTCCCGGATCAACATTTCCTCCTGAAGCTTTCTTT. Variable domain in full (rest from reference TRBV28 and TRBJ1-1): DVKVTQSSRYLVKRTGEKVFLECVQDMDHENMFWYRQDPGLGLRLIYFSYDVKMKEKGDIPEGYSVSREKKERFSLILESASTNQTSMYLCASSPGSTFPPEAFFGQGTRLTVV.

The chain employs TRBV14 and TRBJ2-3; D unresolved. The CDR3 runs 16 residues. V lost 1 base and J lost 2, with 13 bases in between. Germline V gene sequence: CDR1 SGHDN, CDR2 FVKESK. CDR3 region: CASSQGQREITDTQYF. The DNA of the CDR3 is TGTGCCAGCAGCCAAGGGCAGAGAGAAATCACAGATACGCAGTATTTT.

The V and J genes are TRBV30 and TRBJ1-3, with D possibly matching TRBD1 (6 bases). Per germline, CDR1 GTSNPN and CDR2 SVGIG (reference sequence). The CDR3 runs to 14 residues. The V gene lost 8 bases and the J gene lost 3 bases, with 17 bases spanning the gap. The CDR3 sequence is CARQKQGIGNTIYF. The CDR3 nucleotides are TGTGCCCGACAGAAACAGGGCATTGGAAACACCATATATTTT.

This clonotype has at least ten counts. The chain couples TRBV28 to TRBJ1-6, with D possibly TRBD1 on 6 matching bases. The V end was cut by 2 bases, the J end by 7 bases, with 12 bases between. Per germline, CDR1 MDHEN and CDR2 SYDVKM. The CDR3 is 15 amino acids. The CDR3 sequence: CASSLRGARNSPLHF. CDR3 DNA sequence: TGTGCCAGCAGTTTAAGGGGGGCGCGAAATTCACCCCTCCACTTT.

As for this clonotype: A much bigger clone sits one base away, suggesting this may be a read error. This chain joins TRBV20-1 and TRBJ1-4; D is undetermined. In germline, CDR1 is DFQATT, CDR2 SNEGSKA (reference sequence). V was pared by 1 base and J by 5 bases, with 5 bases between. The length of the CDR3 is 12 residues. CDR3 amino acids: CSARARNEKLFF. CDR3 in DNA: TGCAGTGCTAGAGCCCGAAATGAAAAACTGTTTTTT.

This clonotype has ten or more counts. The rearrangement uses TRBV5-1 and TRBJ1-1; no clear D gene. Germline CDR1 is SGHRS and CDR2 is YFSETQ. The length of the CDR3 is 12 residues. Trimming removed 0 bases from V and 11 bases from J, with 11 bases in between. CDR3 amino acids: CASSLEWGFAFF. The DNA for the CDR3 is TGCGCCAGCAGCTTGGAATGGGGATTTGCTTTCTTT.

The rearrangement uses TRBV2 and TRBJ1-2, with a possible D match to TRBD1 (5 bases). The CDR3 is made up of 14 amino acids. The V gene lost 3 bases and the J gene lost 3 bases, with 11 bases spanning the gap. CDR1 and CDR2 from the germline V gene are SNHLY and FYNNEI. The chain's CDR3 is CASSEVAGDYGYTF. DNA for the CDR3: TGTGCCAGCAGTGAGGTAGCGGGGGACTATGGCTACACCTTC. The entire variable domain, with the rest obtained from reference TRBV2 and TRBJ1-2, is as follows: EPEVTQTPSHQVTQMGQEVILRCVPISNHLYFYWYRQILGQKVEFLVSFYNNEISEKSEIFDDQFSVERPDGSNFTLKIRSTKLEDSAMYFCASSEVAGDYGYTFGSGTRLTVV.